Below, one T cell receptor (beta chain) is given with its context. The antigen is unknown. One junction end does not reproduce the germline sequence, and a read error may be involved. The cohort's ophthalmopathy patients, a group with duration under 3 months, had a Clinical Activity Score of at least 3 and a NOSPECS grade of at least 4. The PBMCs studied were ones that came from 10 ml fresh peripheral blood. This sample stems from a study of T cells in Graves' hyperthyroidism and ophthalmopathy. Study-wide results and limits: Stable hyperthyroidism was separated from ophthalmopathy by a model based on 13 V-J features. Peripheral blood also featured most of the thyroid clonotypes expanded above 0.001.

This CDR3 has 14 amino acids. Looked up from germline, CDR1 is SGHAT and CDR2 is FQNNGV. RNA transcripts provided the source from which TCR beta CDR3 regions were amplified. First-round RT-PCR of the TCR CDR3 relied on the HTBI primer set. MiXCR, applied by TCRdb to the multiplex PCR reads, yields one record per CDR3 protein. The data show over 250,000 distinct CDR3 sequences, around 15% seen once. The V and J genes are TRBV11-2 and TRBJ1-1, with a tentative D call TRBD1 (5 bases). The receptor comes from a woman aged 60-75 years with Graves' ophthalmopathy. The specimen was blood. CDR3 region: CASSLVGWGTGAFF. The DNA for the CDR3 is TGTGCCAGCAGCTTGGTGGGGTGGGGCACTGGAGCTTTCTTT.